The 19 T cell receptor beta chains below all came from one sample that was sequenced in a study of cytomegalovirus exposure and HLA in healthy donors. Primers for the PCR totalled 60 Vbeta and 13 Jbeta. This table comes from immunoSEQ multiplex PCR, and its TCRdb copy is limited to in-frame clones, with some not included. The repertoire holds about 200,000 clones, with under 70% as singletons. The sequencing input was PBMCs. The receptor source for this set is a man between 35 and 55 years old in good health and CMV-seropositive.

This chain connects TRBV10-2 to TRBJ1-6, with unresolved D. CDR1 and CDR2 (germline): WSHSY, SAAADI. V was shortened by 7 bases and J by 0 bases, with 10 bases between the two germline ends. This CDR3 is 15 amino acids long. CDR3 region: CASMLDSSYNSPLHF. DNA of the CDR3: TGCGCCAGCATGTTAGATAGCTCCTATAATTCACCCCTCCACTTT.

This chain connects TRBV29-1 to TRBJ2-7; 8 bases are shared with TRBD1. CDR1 and CDR2 from the germline V gene are SQVTM and ANQGSEA. The CDR3 covers 12 residues. V shed 4 bases and J 5 bases; nucleotides not matched to a gene: 4. This CDR3 is CSVGQGRDEQYF. Written as DNA, the CDR3 is TGCAGCGTTGGACAGGGGCGAGACGAGCAGTACTTC.

The rearrangement uses TRBV4-1 and TRBJ2-3, with 9 nucleotides matching TRBD2. Trimming removed 0 bases from V and 3 bases from J; junction bases left unmatched: 7. Germline V gene data show CDR1 as MGHRA and CDR2 as YSYEKL. The CDR3 is 17 amino acids. This CDR3 is CASSQDGGAGGTDTQYF. In DNA form, the CDR3 reads TGCGCCAGCAGCCAAGATGGAGGAGCGGGGGGTACAGATACGCAGTATTTT.

The count of this clone is one. V usage is TRBV15 and J usage is TRBJ2-3; TRBD1 agrees at 12 bases. Trimming took 3 bases from V and 1 from J; bases not matched to a gene: 2. The length of the CDR3 is 16 residues. Germline-derived CDR1 and CDR2 are LNHNV and YYDKDF (reference sequence). The CDR3 DNA follows: TGTGCCACCAGCAGGGGACAGGGGGCTCGCACAGATACGCAGTATTTT. Its translation: CATSRGQGARTDTQYF.

This clone came up once. The rearrangement uses TRBV10-3 and TRBJ2-1, with TRBD1 matching 10 bases. Germline assignment: CDR1 ENHRY and CDR2 SYGVKD. Trimming took 3 bases from V and 0 from J; bases not matched to a gene: 5. This CDR3 region has 17 residues. CDR3 sequence (DNA): TGTGCCATCAGTGATAGGGGACAGGGGTCCTCCTACAATGAGCAGTTCTTC. This encodes CAISDRGQGSSYNEQFF.

This CDR3 reads CASSEGPGELFF. The CDR3 DNA follows: TGTGCCAGCAGTGAGGGGCCCGGGGAGCTGTTTTTT. V usage is TRBV6-1 and J usage is TRBJ2-2; tentatively, D is TRBD1 (5 bases). V lost 3 bases, J lost 6 bases, and 5 bases lay in between. This CDR3 spans 12 amino acids. Germline CDR1 and CDR2: MNHNS and SASEGT.

CDR3 sequence reads: CASSPRGGIGDTQYF. The CDR3 DNA is TGTGCCAGCAGCCCCCGGGGGGGGATAGGAGATACGCAGTATTTT. This chain connects TRBV5-6 to TRBJ2-3; 8 bases are shared with TRBD2. J gave up 5 bases and V 4 bases, and 9 bases lay outside the gene matches. The V gene's germline CDR1 is SGHDT and CDR2 YYEEEE. The CDR3 runs 15 residues.

This sequence joins TRBV9 and TRBJ1-6, with 8 positions matching TRBD1. V was clipped by 3 bases and J by 1 base; unmatched bases: 9. The CDR3 has 18 amino acids. Germline CDR1 is SGDLS and CDR2 is YYNGEE. The CDR3 coding sequence is TGTGCCAGCAGCGCCACAGGGGGAGGCCCATCCTATAATTCACCCCTCCACTTT. The encoded protein is CASSATGGGPSYNSPLHF.

This sequence joins TRBV6-6 and TRBJ1-4, with 7 bases aligning to TRBD1. Germline-derived CDR1 and CDR2 are MNHNY and SVGAGI (reference sequence). This CDR3 spans 15 amino acids. V shed 6 bases, J shed 4 bases, and the junction held 8 bases outside the gene matches. The CDR3 coding sequence is TGTGCCAGCAGCTCCAGGGGGTGGGGTAATGAAAAACTGTTTTTT. It codes for CASSSRGWGNEKLFF.

This clone has a handful of counts. The chain employs TRBV18 and TRBJ1-2; 9 positions agree with TRBD1. The CDR3 spans 15 residues. Germline CDR1 reads KGHSH; CDR2 reads LQKENI. V was clipped by 5 bases and J by 0 bases; unmatched bases: 4. The CDR3 spells CASSSDRGANYGYTF. The CDR3 region has the DNA TGTGCCAGCTCATCGGACAGGGGCGCTAACTATGGCTACACCTTC.

This clone was counted between two and nine times. This chain links TRBV18 with TRBJ1-1; no definite D call. Trimming took 2 bases from V and 1 from J, leaving 8 bases between them. The CDR3 has 14 residues. Per the germline V gene, CDR1 is KGHSH and CDR2 is LQKENI. The CDR3, as DNA: TGTGCCAGCTCACCATCCGCGGGGAACACTGAAGCTTTCTTT. Protein: CASSPSAGNTEAFF.

V gene TRBV16 combines with J gene TRBJ1-1; D ambiguous. This CDR3 contains 15 residues. V lost 3 bases and J lost 5, with 16 bases in between. CDR1 KGHSY and CDR2 FQNENV come from the germline V gene. The CDR3 here is CASSHFEVDRTEAFF. Here the CDR3 DNA reads TGTGCCAGCAGCCACTTCGAGGTTGATAGGACTGAAGCTTTCTTT.

The chain carries TRBV11-3 and TRBJ2-7; D is possibly TRBD2 (5 bases). Germline-derived CDR1 and CDR2 are SGHNT and YENEEA. This CDR3 is built from 14 residues. Trimming left V 2 bases short and J 2 bases short, with 10 bases between. The CDR3 region is CASSLTSNTYEQYF. The CDR3, as DNA: TGTGCCAGCAGCTTAACTAGTAACACCTACGAGCAGTACTTC.

The chain links TRBV7-9 to TRBJ1-3; D not resolved. Germline loops: CDR1 SEHNR, CDR2 FQNEAQ (reference sequence). CDR3 length equals 16 residues. Trimming left V 8 bases short and J 0 bases short, with 17 bases between. The CDR3 nucleotides are TGTGCCAGCTTGCAGACTGACTCGAACTCTGGAAACACCATATATTTT. Its protein product is CASLQTDSNSGNTIYF.

The chain couples TRBV6-5 to TRBJ1-3; unclear D gene. Germline V CDR1 and CDR2: MNHEY, SVGAGI. V was pared by 6 bases and J by 2 bases, with 14 bases between. This CDR3 comprises 15 residues. CDR3 region: CASSPGIGTGNTIYF. The CDR3 coding sequence is TGTGCCAGCAGCCCCGGGATCGGGACTGGAAACACCATATATTTT.

This sequence joins TRBV6-5 and TRBJ1-1; 9 nucleotides align to TRBD1. Losses at the gene ends were 8 bases for V and 1 base for J; bases not matched to a gene: 5. This CDR3 is built from 14 residues. CDR1 is MNHEY, CDR2 SVGAGI, per germline. CDR3 region: CASRGTGSNTEAFF. In DNA, the CDR3 is TGTGCCAGCCGAGGGACAGGGTCGAACACTGAAGCTTTCTTT.

The chain carries TRBV5-5 and TRBJ2-1; 8 nucleotides agree with TRBD2. The trim removed 1 base at V and 6 bases at J, leaving 6 bases unmatched. Germline CDR1 and CDR2: SGHKS and YYEKEE (reference sequence). This CDR3 is 15 amino acids long. The CDR3 here is CASSLREGAFNEQFF. CDR3 in DNA: TGTGCCAGCAGCTTGCGGGAGGGAGCCTTCAATGAGCAGTTCTTC.

The chain couples TRBV2 to TRBJ1-1, with D hard to call. Germline CDR1 SNHLY, CDR2 FYNNEI. Trimming cost V 8 bases and J 0 bases, with 7 bases left between them. The CDR3 length is 12 residues. The CDR3 DNA reads as TGTGCCAGCGGACTAATGAACACTGAAGCTTTCTTT. This encodes CASGLMNTEAFF.

This sequence joins TRBV28 and TRBJ2-7, with D possibly TRBD2 on 5 matching bases. Per germline, CDR1 MDHEN and CDR2 SYDVKM. The V and J ends lost 2 bases and 4 bases respectively, with 9 bases between them. The CDR3 has 13 residues. The CDR3 DNA reads as TGTGCCAGCAGTTTAGAGCGGCGATACGAGCAGTACTTC. Translated: CASSLERRYEQYF.